This TCR beta chain is from a study of cytomegalovirus exposure and HLA in healthy donors. Study in general: Caucasian-associated ancestry cluster membership applied to just over 80% of 300 to 450 genotyped donors.

Germline-derived CDR1 and CDR2 are LGHNA and YNFKEQ. V was clipped by 0 bases and J by 2 bases, with 8 bases between them. CDR3 size: 15 residues. This PCR relied on a set of 60 Vbeta primers and 13 Jbeta primers. Using immunoSEQ multiplex PCR, the repertoire was profiled, and TCRdb retains in-frame clones only, with some absent. The sample lists about 160,000 clones; 65% to 85% were seen once. The sample consisted of PBMCs. The chain combines TRBV4-2 with TRBJ1-3; D remains ambiguous. The TCR comes from a woman in her forties or fifties in good health and CMV-seropositive. DNA for the CDR3: TGTGCCAGCAGCCAAGATCACGGGGCTGGAAACACCATATATTTT. Protein product: CASSQDHGAGNTIYF.